Sequencing of this TCR beta chain was carried out in a study of blood T cell repertoires in COVID-19. As for the study in general: Samples came from the United States, Italy and Spain, spanning acute and convalescent COVID-19. Sample material is recorded as cDNA or gDNA derived from T cells, B-cell-depleted T cells, or PBMCs.

In the case of this clone: The germline gene is not matched at one end of the junction; a read error may be the cause.

Study processing details: Scientists estimated how many nucleated cells there were by amplifying reference gene primers. The protocol was immunoSEQ multiplex PCR, while the TCRdb copy is restricted to in-frame clones and leaves out a portion. That table gives V, J and clone size, and the DNA gave D and trimming. The sample has approximately 280,000 clones, 80% to 90% seen once. CDR3 length: 14 amino acids. CDR1 LNHDA and CDR2 SQIVND come from the germline V gene (reference sequence). V is TRBV19 and J is TRBJ1-5, with 8 bases identical to TRBD1. This clonotype was sampled from a woman in her 70s with acute or convalescent COVID-19. Sequencing input: peripheral blood. CDR3 DNA: TGTGCCAGTGCCCCCGGACAGGGTAATCGGCCCCAGCATTTT. Encoded protein: CASAPGQGNRPQHF.